This T cell receptor (beta chain) comes out of a study of cytomegalovirus exposure and HLA in healthy donors. Notes on the study in general: Later analysis found that TCR beta chains associated with HLA were more clonally expanded than other, equally common chains.

With 3 bases clipped from V and 5 bases from J, the junction kept 4 bases outside the gene matches. CDR1 and CDR2 from the germline V gene are MGHDK and SYGVNS. CDR3 length: 14 residues. Vbeta (60) and Jbeta (13) primers were used in the PCR. Assay used: immunoSEQ multiplex PCR; TCRdb lists only in-frame clones, some missing. The table lists about 160,000 clones. Concerning this clone: Its target is not known.

The gene calls are TRBV25-1 and TRBJ2-3, with 8 nucleotides matching TRBD2. This receptor was taken from a man aged 25 to 40 in good health and CMV-seronegative. The specimen was PBMCs. This chain's CDR3 is CASSEEREQDTQYF. The CDR3 bases are TGTGCCAGCAGTGAGGAGCGGGAGCAAGATACGCAGTATTTT.